The entry that follows covers one T cell receptor beta chain sequence. The antigen is unknown. TCRdb processed the reads anew with MiXCR; each CDR3 protein has one entry. In the table there are hundreds of thousands of distinct CDR3 sequences, 20% to 25% of which are singletons. These data are taken from a study of T cell repertoires in cytomegalovirus infection. Study summary: Both CMV infection and a matching HLA type were indicated by public TCR beta signatures.

General study points: The cumulative frequency of public TCR beta families identified carriers of CMV plus the relevant HLA. CMV-specific HLA-C-restricted TCR beta clonotypes dominated the ex vivo response.

The CDR3 runs 13 residues. The V gene's germline CDR1 is MDHEN and CDR2 SYDVKM. V was pared by 8 bases and J by 1 base, with 11 bases between. The TCR comes from a human donor in good health (CMV status not recorded). Some clones in this sample may be carry-over from other donors' samples. The source material was CD8+ T cells from PBMCs. This chain joins TRBV28 and TRBJ1-1; D remains ambiguous. CDR3 loop: CASRINTNTEAFF. CDR3 bases: TGTGCCAGCCGAATCAATACGAACACTGAAGCTTTCTTT.